A single T cell receptor (beta chain) is shown here with its context. This sample is part of a study of CD8+ T cells in alopecia areata. cDNA reverse transcribed from extracted RNA served as the sequencing template. Clones were read by immunoSEQ multiplex PCR, and TCRdb kept only the in-frame ones, dropping some. The sample gives a few hundred thousand clones, more than 50% of which show up once; around 5.1% is in the top ten. The CDR3 spans 13 residues. Germline assignment: CDR1 LNHNV and CDR2 YYDKDF (reference sequence). V was clipped by 8 bases and J by 5 bases, with 15 bases between them. The sequence came from a human donor in good health. The chain employs TRBV15 and TRBJ2-5; D may be TRBD2 (5 bases). The source material was CD8+ T cells sorted from blood. The CDR3 reads CATREDSGETQYF. In DNA, the CDR3 is TGTGCCACCCGGGAAGACTCTGGGGAGACCCAGTACTTC.